This T cell receptor (beta chain) was retrieved from a study of T cell responses to AZD1222 COVID-19 vaccine. Notes on this clone: Its antigen is still unknown.

Trimming left V 6 bases short and J 0 bases short, with 12 bases between. The CDR3 is 15 amino acids. Germline V lookup: CDR1 MNHEY, CDR2 SVGAGI. General study results and limits: Spike-specific TCR breadth and depth grew following two AZD1222 doses.

Profiled with immunoSEQ multiplex PCR; TCRdb holds only in-frame clones, not every one. There are some 130,000 clones in the sample; 70% to 90% occur only once, and roughly 8% lies in the top ten. The TCR sequence derives from an adult in good health. Sequenced here: peripheral blood, sampled on day 0 of AZD1222 vaccination. The chain joins TRBV6-5 to TRBJ2-1, with D perhaps assigned TRBD1 or TRBD2 (5 bases each). The CDR3 DNA reads TGTGCCAGCAGCTTGGGACGGAGCTCCTACAATGAGCAGTTCTTC. Translated: CASSLGRSSYNEQFF.